The TCR beta chain under discussion was sequenced for a study of blood T cell repertoires in COVID-19. On the study more broadly: Some COVID-19 samples were acute and others convalescent; all came from the United States, Italy and Spain.

Methods used by the authors: Amplification with reference gene primers provided the estimates of nucleated cell counts. Only in-frame clones appear in the TCRdb table, and some are missing; sequencing was by immunoSEQ multiplex PCR. V and J calls and clone size come straight from that table; D and trimming were deduced from the DNA. The data hold 150,000 to 200,000 clones, with over 70% observed a single time. Participants' reported clinical history set cohort assignment. Germline V CDR1 and CDR2: LGHDT, YNNKEL (reference sequence). V was clipped by 4 bases and J by 0 bases, with 9 bases between them. The CDR3 runs to 14 residues.

Material for sequencing was PBMCs or T cells enriched from blood (not recorded which). This TCR was recovered from a woman aged 60 to 75 who had recovered from COVID-19. The chain recombines TRBV3-1 (or the pseudogene TRBV3-2) with TRBJ1-1; possible D gene TRBD1, 6 bases. The CDR3 sequence: CASSLTGLNTEAFF. CDR3 sequence (DNA): TGTGCCAGCAGCCTGACAGGCTTGAACACTGAAGCTTTCTTT.